A selection of T cell receptor beta chains follows, all from one sample in a study of T cell responses to AZD1222 COVID-19 vaccine. Sequencing used immunoSEQ multiplex PCR; TCRdb keeps in-frame clones, though not all of them. The repertoire has approximately 150,000 clones, roughly nine tenths of them found once; the top ten carry 1.9%. The source material was peripheral blood, sampled on day 0 of AZD1222 vaccination. The receptor source for this set is an adult in good health. The CDR3 runs from the conserved cysteine through the conserved F or W. The D gene is left open where the match is weak.

v_call	d_call	j_call	cdr3_nt	cdr3_aa
TRBV3-1/TRBV3-2	-	TRBJ2-5	TGTGCCAGCAGCCAAGCAGGGGTAAGCAAGACCCAGTACTTC	CASSQAGVSKTQYF
TRBV7-2	-	TRBJ1-3	TGTGCCAGCAGCTTAGGCAGGTCTGGAAACACCATATATTTT	CASSLGRSGNTIYF
TRBV27	TRBD1	TRBJ1-5	TGTGCCAGCAGTTTAGACAGGGGGCAGGGCAATCAGCCCCAGCATTTT	CASSLDRGQGNQPQHF
TRBV7-2	-	TRBJ2-3	TGTGCCAGCAGCTTAGATTGGGGAGCAGATACGCAGTATTTT	CASSLDWGADTQYF
TRBV4-3	-	TRBJ1-6	TGCGCCAGCAGCCAAGATGAGGGGGGCGCATCACCCCTCCACTTT	CASSQDEGGASPLHF
TRBV4-1	-	TRBJ1-3	TGCGCCAGCAGCCAATTGGGGGTCGCTGGAAACACCATATATTTT	CASSQLGVAGNTIYF
TRBV7-2	TRBD1	TRBJ2-7	TGTGCCAGCAGCCACGGGACAGGGGGCTTCGAGCAGTACTTC	CASSHGTGGFEQYF
TRBV4-3	-	TRBJ2-1	TGCGCCAGCAGCCAAGACCCAGGGATAACCTACAATGAGCAGTTCTTC	CASSQDPGITYNEQFF
TRBV28	-	TRBJ1-2	TGTGCCAGCACCCCCCCCGGACCCGAAGGCTACACCTTC	CASTPPGPEGYTF
TRBV28	-	TRBJ1-1	TGTGCCAGCACCGGATTGGGGGAGGAAAACACTGAAGCTTTCTTT	CASTGLGEENTEAFF
TRBV4-3	-	TRBJ1-2	TGCGCCAGCAGCCAAGACGGGCCAGGGGCGGTATCTAACTATGGCTACACCTTC	CASSQDGPGAVSNYGYTF
TRBV12-3/TRBV12-4	-	TRBJ1-6	TGTGCCAGCGGACAGCACAGCGATTCACCCCTCCACTTT	CASGQHSDSPLHF
TRBV7-8	TRBD2	TRBJ2-7	TGTGCCAGCAGCTTCCTCGGACTAGAACCCCGTCGGGAGCAGTACTTC	CASSFLGLEPRREQYF
TRBV30	-	TRBJ1-2	TGTGCCTGGAGTGTACGCACGGCAGACTATGGCTACACCTTC	CAWSVRTADYGYTF
TRBV20-1	TRBD2	TRBJ2-3	TGCAGTGCTAGTGTTTGGACTAGCATCAACACAGATACGCAGTATTTT	CSASVWTSINTDTQYF
TRBV27	TRBD1	TRBJ2-7	TGTGCCAGCAGTTTTTTCGGGACAGGGGCCTACGAGCAGTACTTC	CASSFFGTGAYEQYF
TRBV7-9	TRBD1	TRBJ2-5	TGTGCCAGCAGCGAATCCGGGACAGGGGAGACCCAGTACTTC	CASSESGTGETQYF
TRBV2	-	TRBJ1-2	TGTGCCAGCAGTGAAGCGGGGACGGTGTATGGCTACACCTTC	CASSEAGTVYGYTF
TRBV6-5	TRBD1	TRBJ2-7	TGTGCCAGCACTTTGACAGGGATTCACGAGCAGTACTTC	CASTLTGIHEQYF
TRBV19	TRBD1	TRBJ2-3	TGTGCCAGTAGTACGGGGACAGGGGGCGGGACAGATACGCAGTATTTT	CASSTGTGGGTDTQYF
TRBV7-2	TRBD2	TRBJ2-7	TGTGCCAGCAGCTGGGGGCGTCTAGCGGGGGAGCAGTACTTC	CASSWGRLAGEQYF
TRBV19	-	TRBJ1-4	TGTGCCACTAAGCCGACAGCAACTAATGAAAAACTGTTTTTT	CATKPTATNEKLFF
TRBV4-3	-	TRBJ2-1	TGCGCCAGCAGCCAAGGTCGGCTCGTCTACAATGAGCAGTTCTTC	CASSQGRLVYNEQFF
TRBV27	-	TRBJ2-7	TGTGCCAGCAGTTGGGGTGGCGAGCAGTACTTC	CASSWGGEQYF
TRBV29-1	-	TRBJ2-2	TGCAGCGTATCCCAAACCCGTAGCGGGGAGCTGTTTTTT	CSVSQTRSGELFF
TRBV4-3	TRBD2	TRBJ2-1	TGCGCCAGCAGCCAAGCGGGCGGGAGAGGGAATGAGCAGTTCTTC	CASSQAGGRGNEQFF